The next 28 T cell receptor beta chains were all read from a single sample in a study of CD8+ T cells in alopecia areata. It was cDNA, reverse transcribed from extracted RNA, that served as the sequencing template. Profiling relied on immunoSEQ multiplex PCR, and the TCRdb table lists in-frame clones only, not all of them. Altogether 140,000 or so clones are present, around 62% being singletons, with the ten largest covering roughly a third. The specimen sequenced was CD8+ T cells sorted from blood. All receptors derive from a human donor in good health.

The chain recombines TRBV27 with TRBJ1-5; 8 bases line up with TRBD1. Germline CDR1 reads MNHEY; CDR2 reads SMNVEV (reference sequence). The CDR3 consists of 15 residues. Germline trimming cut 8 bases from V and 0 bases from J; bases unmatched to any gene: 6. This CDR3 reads CASRQGADSNQPQHF. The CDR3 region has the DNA TGTGCCAGCCGGCAGGGGGCGGATAGCAATCAGCCCCAGCATTTT.

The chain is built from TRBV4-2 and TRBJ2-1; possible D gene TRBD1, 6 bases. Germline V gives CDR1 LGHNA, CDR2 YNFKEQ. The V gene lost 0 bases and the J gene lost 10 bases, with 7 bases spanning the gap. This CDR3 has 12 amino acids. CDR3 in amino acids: CASSQDQGEQFF. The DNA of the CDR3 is TGTGCCAGCAGCCAAGATCAGGGGGAGCAGTTCTTC.

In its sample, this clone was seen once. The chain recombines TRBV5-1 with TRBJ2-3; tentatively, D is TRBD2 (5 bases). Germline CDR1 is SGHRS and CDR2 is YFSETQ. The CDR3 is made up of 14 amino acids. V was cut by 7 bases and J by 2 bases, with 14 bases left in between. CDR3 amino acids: CASGPGYPTDTQYF. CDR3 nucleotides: TGCGCCAGCGGACCGGGGTACCCCACAGATACGCAGTATTTT.

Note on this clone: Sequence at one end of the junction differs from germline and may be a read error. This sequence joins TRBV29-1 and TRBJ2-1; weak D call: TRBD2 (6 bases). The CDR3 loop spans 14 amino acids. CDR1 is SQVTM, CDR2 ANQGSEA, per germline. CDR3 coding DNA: TGCAGCGTTGTCCCCCAGCGGGCCGCCAATAAGCAGTTCTTC. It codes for CSVVPQRAANKQFF.

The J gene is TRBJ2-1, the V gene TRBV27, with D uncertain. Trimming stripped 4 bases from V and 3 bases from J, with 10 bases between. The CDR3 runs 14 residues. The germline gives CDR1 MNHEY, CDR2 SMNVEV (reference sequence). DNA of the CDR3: TGTGCCAGCAGTTACAAGTCCAACTACAATGAGCAGTTCTTC. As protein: CASSYKSNYNEQFF.

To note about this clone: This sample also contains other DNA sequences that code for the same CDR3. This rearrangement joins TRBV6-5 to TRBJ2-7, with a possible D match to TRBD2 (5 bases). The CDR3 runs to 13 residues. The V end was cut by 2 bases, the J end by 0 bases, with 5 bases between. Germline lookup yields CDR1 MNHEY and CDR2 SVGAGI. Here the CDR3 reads CASSYSGSYEQYF. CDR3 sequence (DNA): TGTGCCAGCAGTTACAGCGGCTCCTACGAGCAGTACTTC.

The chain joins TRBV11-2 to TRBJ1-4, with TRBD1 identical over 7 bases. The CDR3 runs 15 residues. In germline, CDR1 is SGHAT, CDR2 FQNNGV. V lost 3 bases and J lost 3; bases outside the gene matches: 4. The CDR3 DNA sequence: TGTGCCAGCAGCTTGGCCGGGACAGCTAATGAAAAACTGTTTTTT. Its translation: CASSLAGTANEKLFF.

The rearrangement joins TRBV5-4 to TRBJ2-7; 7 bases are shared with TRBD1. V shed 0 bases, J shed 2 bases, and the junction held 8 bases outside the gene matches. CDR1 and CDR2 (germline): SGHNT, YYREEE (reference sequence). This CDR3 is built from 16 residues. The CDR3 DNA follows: TGTGCCAGCAGCTTGGGAGGGGGCCTTAGGACCTACGAGCAGTACTTC. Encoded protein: CASSLGGGLRTYEQYF.

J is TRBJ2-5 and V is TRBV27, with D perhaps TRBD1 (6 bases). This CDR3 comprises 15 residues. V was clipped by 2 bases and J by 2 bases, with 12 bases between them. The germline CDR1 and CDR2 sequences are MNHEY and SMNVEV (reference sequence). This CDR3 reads CASSLAGTLQETQYF. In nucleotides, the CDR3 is TGTGCCAGCAGTTTAGCAGGGACATTACAAGAGACCCAGTACTTC.

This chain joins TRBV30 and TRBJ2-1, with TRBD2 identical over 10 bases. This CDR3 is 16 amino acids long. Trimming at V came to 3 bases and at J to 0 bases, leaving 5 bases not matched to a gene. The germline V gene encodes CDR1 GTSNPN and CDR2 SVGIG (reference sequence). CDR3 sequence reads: CAWRGWTSGSYNEQFF. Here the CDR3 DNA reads TGTGCCTGGAGGGGCTGGACTAGCGGCTCCTACAATGAGCAGTTCTTC.

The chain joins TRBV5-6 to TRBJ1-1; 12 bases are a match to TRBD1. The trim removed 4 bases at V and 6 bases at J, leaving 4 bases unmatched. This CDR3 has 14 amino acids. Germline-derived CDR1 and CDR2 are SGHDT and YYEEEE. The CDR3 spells CASSGTGGVSEAFF. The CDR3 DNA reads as TGTGCCAGCAGCGGGACAGGGGGCGTTTCTGAAGCTTTCTTT.

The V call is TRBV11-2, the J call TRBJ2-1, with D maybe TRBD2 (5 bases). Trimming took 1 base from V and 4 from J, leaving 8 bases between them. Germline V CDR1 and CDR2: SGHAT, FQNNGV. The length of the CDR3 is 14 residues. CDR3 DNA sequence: TGTGCCAGCAGCTTAGCACTAGGTTACAATGAGCAGTTCTTC. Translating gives CASSLALGYNEQFF.

The CDR3 loop is CASSLRGELFF. The CDR3 coding sequence is TGTGCCAGCAGCTTAAGGGGGGAGCTGTTTTTT. V usage is TRBV7-8 and J usage is TRBJ2-2; D is undetermined. The ends were cut back, 2 bases at V and 8 bases at J, with 3 bases in the middle. This CDR3 is built from 11 residues. In germline, CDR1 is SGHVS, CDR2 FQNEAQ.

The CDR3 protein is CASSQSGVVRYF. CDR3 in DNA: TGCGCCAGCAGTCAATCGGGCGTGGTAAGGTATTTT. V is TRBV23-1 and J is TRBJ1-3; D is uncertain. TRBV23-1 has ORF status, its function being uncertain. Between the trimmed V and J ends, which lost 0 bases and 16 bases, there was a span of 13 bases. The CDR3 is made up of 12 amino acids.

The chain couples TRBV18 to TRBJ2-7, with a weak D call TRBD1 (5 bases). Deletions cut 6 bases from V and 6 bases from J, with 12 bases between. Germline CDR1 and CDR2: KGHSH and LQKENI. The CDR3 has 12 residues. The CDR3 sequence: CASSYPTGEQYF. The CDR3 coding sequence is TGTGCCAGCTCTTACCCCACAGGCGAGCAGTACTTC. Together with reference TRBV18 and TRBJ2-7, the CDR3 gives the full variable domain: NAGVMQNPRHLVRRRGQEARLRCSPMKGHSHVYWYRQLPEEGLKFMVYLQKENIIDESGMPKERFSAEFPKEGPSILRIQQVVRGDSAAYFCASSYPTGEQYFGPGTRLTVT.

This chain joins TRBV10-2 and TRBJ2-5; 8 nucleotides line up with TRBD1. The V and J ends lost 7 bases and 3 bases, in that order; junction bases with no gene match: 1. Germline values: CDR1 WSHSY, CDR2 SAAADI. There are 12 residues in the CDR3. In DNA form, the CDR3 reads TGCGCCAGCATGGGACAGGAAGAGACCCAGTACTTC. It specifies CASMGQEETQYF.

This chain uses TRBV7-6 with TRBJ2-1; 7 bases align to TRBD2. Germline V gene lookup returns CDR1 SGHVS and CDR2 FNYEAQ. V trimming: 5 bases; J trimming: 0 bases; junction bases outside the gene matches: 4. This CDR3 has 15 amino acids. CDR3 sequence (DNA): TGTGCCAGCAGCGCTCTAGCGGCCTCCTACAATGAGCAGTTCTTC. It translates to CASSALAASYNEQFF. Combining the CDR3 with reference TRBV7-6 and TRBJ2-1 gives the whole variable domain GAGVSQSPRYKVTKRGQDVALRCDPISGHVSLYWYRQALGQGPEFLTYFNYEAQQDKSGLPNDRFSAERPEGSISTLTIQRTEQRDSAMYRCASSALAASYNEQFFGPGTRLTVL.

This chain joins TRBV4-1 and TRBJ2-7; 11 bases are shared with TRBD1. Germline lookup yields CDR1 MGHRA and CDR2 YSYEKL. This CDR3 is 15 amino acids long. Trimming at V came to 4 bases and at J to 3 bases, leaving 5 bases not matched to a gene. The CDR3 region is CASSPKGTGGYEQYF. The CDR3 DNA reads TGCGCCAGCAGCCCCAAGGGGACAGGGGGCTACGAGCAGTACTTC.

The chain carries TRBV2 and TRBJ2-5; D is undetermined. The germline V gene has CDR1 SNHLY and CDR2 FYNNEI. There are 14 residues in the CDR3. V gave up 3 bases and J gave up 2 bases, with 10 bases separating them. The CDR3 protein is CASSEGRSQETQYF. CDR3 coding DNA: TGTGCCAGCAGTGAGGGCAGGTCTCAAGAGACCCAGTACTTC.

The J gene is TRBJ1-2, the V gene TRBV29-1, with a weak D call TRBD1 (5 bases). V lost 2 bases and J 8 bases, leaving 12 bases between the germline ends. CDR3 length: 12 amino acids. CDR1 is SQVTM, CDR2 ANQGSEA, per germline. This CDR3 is CSVERRDPGYTF. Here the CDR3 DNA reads TGCAGCGTTGAACGTAGGGACCCGGGCTACACCTTC.

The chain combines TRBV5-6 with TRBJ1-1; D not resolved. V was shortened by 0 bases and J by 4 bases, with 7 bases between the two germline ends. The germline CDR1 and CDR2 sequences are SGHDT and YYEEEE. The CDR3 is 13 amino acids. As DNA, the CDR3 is TGTGCCAGCAGCTTGGCGGCCGTCACTGAAGCTTTCTTT. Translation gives CASSLAAVTEAFF.

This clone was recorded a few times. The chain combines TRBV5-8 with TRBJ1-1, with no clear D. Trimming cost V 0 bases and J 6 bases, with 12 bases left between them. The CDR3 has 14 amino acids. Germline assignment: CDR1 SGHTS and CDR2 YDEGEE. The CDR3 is CASSLGTEGAEAFF. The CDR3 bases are TGTGCCAGCAGCTTGGGTACCGAGGGCGCTGAAGCTTTCTTT. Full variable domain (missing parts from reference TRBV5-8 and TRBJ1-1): EAGVTQSPTHLIKTRGQQATLRCSPISGHTSVYWYQQALGLGLQFLLWYDEGEERNRGNFPPRFSGRQFPNYSSELNVNALELEDSALYLCASSLGTEGAEAFFGQGTRLTVV.

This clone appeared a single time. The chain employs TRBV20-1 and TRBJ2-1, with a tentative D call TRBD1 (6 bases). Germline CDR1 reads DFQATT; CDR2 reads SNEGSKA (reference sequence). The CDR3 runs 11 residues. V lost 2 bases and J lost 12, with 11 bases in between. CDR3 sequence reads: CSARLGGWQFF. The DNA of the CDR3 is TGCAGTGCTAGACTTGGGGGCTGGCAGTTCTTC.

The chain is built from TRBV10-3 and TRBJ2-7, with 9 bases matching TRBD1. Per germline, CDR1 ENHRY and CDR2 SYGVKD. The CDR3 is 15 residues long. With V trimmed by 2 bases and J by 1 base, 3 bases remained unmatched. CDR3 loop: CAISEPGQGSYEQYF. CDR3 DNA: TGTGCCATCAGTGAGCCCGGACAGGGGTCCTACGAGCAGTACTTC.

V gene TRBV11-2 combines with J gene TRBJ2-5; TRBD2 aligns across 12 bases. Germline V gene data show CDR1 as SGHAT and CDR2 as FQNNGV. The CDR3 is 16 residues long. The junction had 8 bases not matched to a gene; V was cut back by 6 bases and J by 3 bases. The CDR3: CASRTRLAGEKETQYF. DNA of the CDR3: TGTGCCAGCAGAACGAGACTAGCGGGAGAGAAAGAGACCCAGTACTTC.

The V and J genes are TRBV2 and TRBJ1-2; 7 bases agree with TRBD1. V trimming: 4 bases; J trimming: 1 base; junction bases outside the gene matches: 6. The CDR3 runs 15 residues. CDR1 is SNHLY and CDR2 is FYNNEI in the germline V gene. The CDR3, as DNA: TGTGCCAGCAGTGGCTGGGACAGAGATAACTATGGCTACACCTTC. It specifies CASSGWDRDNYGYTF.

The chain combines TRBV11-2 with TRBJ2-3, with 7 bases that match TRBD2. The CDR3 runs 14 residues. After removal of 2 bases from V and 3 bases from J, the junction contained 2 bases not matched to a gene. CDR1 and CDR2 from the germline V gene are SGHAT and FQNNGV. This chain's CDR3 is CASSLWRETDTQYF. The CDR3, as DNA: TGTGCCAGCAGCTTATGGCGGGAGACAGATACGCAGTATTTT. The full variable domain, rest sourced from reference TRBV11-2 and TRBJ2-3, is EAGVAQSPRYKIIEKRQSVAFWCNPISGHATLYWYQQILGQGPKLLIQFQNNGVVDDSQLPKDRFSAERLKGVDSTLKIQPAKLEDSAVYLCASSLWRETDTQYFGPGTRLTVL.

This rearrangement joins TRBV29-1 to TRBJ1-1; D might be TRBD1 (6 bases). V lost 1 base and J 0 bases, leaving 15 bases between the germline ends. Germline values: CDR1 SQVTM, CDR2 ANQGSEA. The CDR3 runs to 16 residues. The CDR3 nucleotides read TGCAGCGTTGAAGCGGACAGAGTTTCCATGAACACTGAAGCTTTCTTT. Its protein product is CSVEADRVSMNTEAFF.